These 29 T cell receptor beta chains share one sample of origin, sequenced in a study of glioma-infiltrating T cells. Using RNA template, CDR3s of TCR alpha and beta were amplified with iRepertoire arm-PCR. TCRdb re-derived calls from the multiplex PCR reads in MiXCR, one entry per CDR3 protein. The sample contains a few hundred thousand distinct CDR3 sequences, 41% of which appear only once. The sequenced sample was glioma tissue, nonneoplastic brain tissue, or PBMCs (not recorded which). The receptors here all came from a human donor with low-grade glioma or glioblastoma, undergoing nonglioma brain surgery, or in good health (not recorded which).

V usage is TRBV28 and J usage is TRBJ2-3, with TRBD2 matching 8 bases. Looked up from germline, CDR1 is MDHEN and CDR2 is SYDVKM. V lost 5 bases and J lost 0; bases outside the gene matches: 13. This CDR3 has 18 residues. This CDR3 reads CASSLSSGGPLSTDTQYF. In DNA, the CDR3 is TGTGCCAGCAGTCTTAGCTCGGGAGGGCCCCTCAGCACAGATACGCAGTATTTT.

V is TRBV20-1 and J is TRBJ2-1, with TRBD2 matching 16 bases. The V and J ends lost 1 base and 8 bases, in that order; junction bases with no gene match: 5. The CDR3 sequence is 16 residues long. Germline assignment: CDR1 DFQATT and CDR2 SNEGSKA (reference sequence). The CDR3 protein is CSARVGLAGGQHEQFF. Here the CDR3 DNA reads TGCAGTGCTAGAGTGGGACTAGCGGGAGGGCAACATGAGCAGTTCTTC.

To note about this clonotype: One junction end disagrees with the germline gene, perhaps due to a read error. The rearrangement joins TRBV28 to TRBJ2-7; 7 nucleotides line up with TRBD1. The CDR3 loop spans 15 amino acids. Germline CDR1 is MDHEN and CDR2 is SYDVKM. The CDR3 DNA sequence: TGTGCCATCAGTTCCTGGACAGGATCCTCCTACGAGCAGTACTTC. As protein: CAISSWTGSSYEQYF. Complete variable domain (other parts from reference TRBV28 and TRBJ2-7): DVKVTQSSRYLVKRTGEKVFLECVQDMDHENMFWYRQDPGLGLRLIYFSYDVKMKEKGDIPEGYSVSREKKERFSLILESASTNQTSMYLCAISSWTGSSYEQYFGPGTRLTVT.

Comment on this clonotype: A read error may explain this, as a much larger clone is one base away. CDR3 in DNA: TGTGCCAGCAGTCCTGCGCTGGAGCTGTTTTTT. Amino acids: CASSPALELFF. The rearrangement links TRBV6-2 or TRBV6-3 to TRBJ1-4; no definite D call. The DNA end is a closer match to TRBJ2-2, so the J assignment may be wrong. The CDR3 contains 11 residues. Germline lookup yields CDR1 MNHEY and CDR2 SVGEGT.

This clonotype was seen ten or more times. J is TRBJ1-5 and V is TRBV27, with 8 bases matching TRBD1. From germline, CDR1 is MNHEY and CDR2 SMNVEV (reference sequence). The CDR3 has 17 residues. The J segment lost 0 bases and the V segment lost 5 bases, leaving 9 bases of the junction unmatched. This CDR3 is CASSATQGDLSNQPQHF. As DNA, the CDR3 is TGTGCCAGCAGTGCCACACAGGGGGATCTTAGCAATCAGCCCCAGCATTTT.

As concerns this clonotype: This may be a read error: a much more frequent sequence differs by one nucleotide. The chain combines TRBV7-2 with TRBJ2-3; TRBD2 is a possible D gene (6 bases). The CDR3 runs to 16 residues. CDR1 and CDR2 (germline): SGHTA, FQGNSA. CDR3 protein: CVSSLVGGPARHTQYF. CDR3 nucleotides: TGTGTCAGCAGCTTAGTGGGGGGACCGGCGCGTCATACGCAGTATTTT.

This clonotype was seen at least ten times. The CDR3, as DNA: TGTGCCAGCAGCTCCCCAGGCTATGGCTACACCTTC. It is translated as CASSSPGYGYTF. The chain joins TRBV4-2 to TRBJ1-2, with D unresolved. The germline V gene has CDR1 LGHNA and CDR2 YNFKEQ. V lost 5 bases and J 4 bases, leaving 8 bases between the germline ends. This CDR3 is built from 12 residues.

The chain has TRBV7-9 and TRBJ1-2; 9 bases line up with TRBD1. Germline CDR1 is SEHNR and CDR2 is FQNEAQ (reference sequence). The CDR3 totals 15 residues. Trimming took 8 bases from V and 4 from J; bases not matched to a gene: 11. The DNA of the CDR3 is TGTGCCAGCGGCTCCCAGCGGGGACAGGGCTATGGCTACACCTTC. Its translation: CASGSQRGQGYGYTF. Full variable domain (outside the CDR3, taken from reference TRBV7-9 and TRBJ1-2): DTGVSQNPRHKITKRGQNVTFRCDPISEHNRLYWYRQTLGQGPEFLTYFQNEAQLEKSRLLSDRFSAERPKGSFSTLEIQRTEQGDSAMYLCASGSQRGQGYGYTFGSGTRLTVV.

This clonotype was detected ten times or more. The chain couples TRBV28 to TRBJ2-2; D gene ambiguous. Between the trimmed V and J ends, which lost 1 base and 5 bases, there was a span of 5 bases. Germline CDR1 is MDHEN and CDR2 is SYDVKM. The CDR3 length is 13 residues. CDR3 nucleotides: TGTGCCAGCAGTTTATCCGGGACCGGGGAGCTGTTTTTT. Its protein is CASSLSGTGELFF. The whole variable domain, filled in from reference TRBV28 and TRBJ2-2, reads DVKVTQSSRYLVKRTGEKVFLECVQDMDHENMFWYRQDPGLGLRLIYFSYDVKMKEKGDIPEGYSVSREKKERFSLILESASTNQTSMYLCASSLSGTGELFFGEGSRLTVL.

This clonotype was picked up a small number of times. V usage is TRBV18 and J usage is TRBJ1-1; 7 nucleotides align to TRBD1. V dropped 5 bases and J dropped 6; count of bases not matched to a gene: 9. Germline assignment: CDR1 KGHSH and CDR2 LQKENI. This CDR3 comprises 14 residues. The CDR3 DNA follows: TGTGCCAGCTCAGAGGACAGGAGCGTCCCTGAAGCTTTCTTT. Protein product: CASSEDRSVPEAFF. Drawing the rest from reference TRBV18 and TRBJ1-1, the complete variable domain is NAGVMQNPRHLVRRRGQEARLRCSPMKGHSHVYWYRQLPEEGLKFMVYLQKENIIDESGMPKERFSAEFPKEGPSILRIQQVVRGDSAAYFCASSEDRSVPEAFFGQGTRLTVV.

This clonotype appeared many times. The V and J genes are TRBV12-3 or TRBV12-4 and TRBJ1-1; D remains unclear. The V and J ends lost 3 bases and 11 bases respectively, with 16 bases between them. CDR3 length: 13 amino acids. The CDR3 nucleotides read TGTGCCAGCAGTTTGACCTCGGACTCCCGGGCTTTCTTT. The encoded protein is CASSLTSDSRAFF.

The sample holds a few counts of this clonotype. The chain employs TRBV24-1 and TRBJ1-1, with D perhaps matching TRBD1 (5 bases). Germline V CDR1 and CDR2: KGHDR, SFDVKD. The CDR3 spans 13 residues. Trimming pared 5 bases from V and 5 bases from J, leaving 11 bases between. CDR3 region: CATSASGGTEAFF. The CDR3 DNA sequence: TGTGCCACCAGTGCGTCCGGGGGAACTGAAGCTTTCTTT.

V gene TRBV6-8 combines with J gene TRBJ2-3; 8 nucleotides match TRBD2. V trimming: 0 bases; J trimming: 0 bases; junction bases outside the gene matches: 8. The CDR3 contains 18 residues. The germline V gene has CDR1 MNHGY and CDR2 SAAAGT. CDR3: CASSYSSLAGPSTDTQYF. CDR3 coding DNA: TGTGCCAGCAGTTACTCGAGCCTAGCGGGTCCCAGCACAGATACGCAGTATTTT.

The chain joins TRBV6-2 or TRBV6-3 to TRBJ2-1, with 9 bases identical to TRBD1. Trimming cost V 3 bases and J 7 bases; bases outside gene matches: 7. The germline V gene has CDR1 MNHEY and CDR2 SVGEGT. This CDR3 comprises 15 residues. CDR3 sequence (DNA): TGTGCCAGCAGTTATATAGGGACAGGGAGGAATGAGCAGTTCTTC. Translation: CASSYIGTGRNEQFF.

There are a few counts of this clonotype. This chain joins TRBV5-1 and TRBJ2-1, with D tentatively TRBD1 (6 bases). The CDR3 runs 13 residues. V dropped 4 bases and J dropped 8 bases, with 13 bases sitting between them. Germline V gives CDR1 SGHRS, CDR2 YFSETQ. DNA of the CDR3: TGCGCCAGCAGCGTGGACAGCCACGATGAGCAGTTCTTC. Translated: CASSVDSHDEQFF.

This clonotype was picked up many times. The rearrangement joins TRBV6-1 to TRBJ2-5; D is ambiguous. Looked up from germline, CDR1 is MNHNS and CDR2 is SASEGT. This CDR3 spans 14 amino acids. Trimming stripped 5 bases from V and 4 bases from J, with 14 bases between. The CDR3 spells CASSTAFARETQYF. DNA of the CDR3: TGTGCCAGCAGTACCGCCTTTGCCAGAGAGACCCAGTACTTC.

There are a few counts of this clonotype. V is TRBV28 and J is TRBJ2-5; a possible D gene is TRBD1 (5 bases). The germline V gene encodes CDR1 MDHEN and CDR2 SYDVKM. V shed 2 bases and J shed 6 bases, with 16 bases lying between them. This CDR3 has 15 residues. The CDR3 DNA reads TGTGCCAGCAGTTTAAACCCCCCAGGGTGGAAGACCCAGTACTTC. Translating it yields CASSLNPPGWKTQYF.

Comments on this clonotype: Compared with germline, one end of the junction differs, possibly owing to a read error. The gene calls are TRBV25-1 and TRBJ2-1; no clear D. Germline-derived CDR1 and CDR2 are MGHDK and SYGVNS. This CDR3 is built from 15 residues. CDR3 amino acids: CATSDGRISYSEQFF. The CDR3 bases are TGTGCCACCAGTGATGGACGGATATCCTACAGTGAGCAGTTCTTC.

As to this clonotype: Possible read error: a much larger clone is one base away. The chain carries TRBV15 and TRBJ1-5; 7 positions match TRBD1. The CDR3 has 15 amino acids. Germline V gene lookup returns CDR1 LNHNV and CDR2 YYDKDF (reference sequence). DNA of the CDR3: TGTGCCACCATAAGTGGAGGGGGCGGCAATCAGCCCAAGCATTTT. Protein: CATISGGGGNQPKHF. The full variable domain, its missing parts supplied by reference TRBV15 and TRBJ1-5, is DAMVIQNPRYQVTQFGKPVTLSCSQTLNHNVMYWYQQKSSQAPKLLFHYYDKDFNNEADTPDNFQSRRPNTSFCFLDIRSPGLGDTAMYLCATISGGGGNQPKHFGDGTRLSIL.

V and J are TRBV20-1 and TRBJ1-4, with 8 bases matching TRBD1. V was pared by 6 bases and J by 4 bases, with 7 bases of the junction left unmatched. The CDR3 spans 14 residues. Germline CDR1 is DFQATT and CDR2 is SNEGSKA (reference sequence). The CDR3 loop is CSAIGQGGNEKLFF. The DNA for the CDR3 is TGCAGTGCCATCGGACAGGGCGGTAATGAAAAACTGTTTTTT.

A few counts support this clonotype. The genes are TRBV27 and TRBJ2-1; 9 bases fit TRBD2. Losses at the gene ends were 5 bases for V and 4 bases for J; bases not matched to a gene: 15. The length of the CDR3 is 18 residues. Germline assignment: CDR1 MNHEY and CDR2 SMNVEV (reference sequence). CDR3 sequence: CASSGGLGGRAQYNEQFF. The CDR3 nucleotides read TGTGCCAGCAGTGGGGGGTTGGGCGGGAGGGCCCAGTACAATGAGCAGTTCTTC.

The CDR3 loop is CASTLPGHATYEQYF. The CDR3 bases are TGTGCCAGCACCCTACCGGGACACGCAACCTACGAGCAGTACTTC. The chain links TRBV28 to TRBJ2-7; perhaps TRBD1 as D (6 bases). This CDR3 comprises 15 residues. Trimming stripped 7 bases from V and 2 bases from J, with 18 bases between. In germline, CDR1 is MDHEN, CDR2 SYDVKM.

This clonotype was detected many times. The chain joins TRBV6-1 to TRBJ2-2; D gene uncertain. V was clipped by 5 bases and J by 4 bases, with 5 bases between them. This CDR3 comprises 12 residues. CDR1 MNHNS and CDR2 SASEGT come from the germline V gene. Here the CDR3 reads CASSTRTGELFF. The CDR3 coding sequence is TGTGCCAGCAGTACCCGCACCGGGGAGCTGTTTTTT.

With regard to this clonotype: This may come from a read error, since a much larger clone is one base off. The chain uses TRBV28 and TRBJ1-1; D unresolved. CDR3 length: 15 residues. Per germline, CDR1 MDHEN and CDR2 SYDVKM. CDR3: CASSLYSTMNTEALF. The CDR3 DNA reads TGTGCCAGCAGTTTGTACAGTACTATGAACACTGAAGCTCTCTTT.

The CDR3 region has the DNA TGTGCCAGCAGCATGGGCCGGGACAGGACCTACGAGCAGTACTTC. Translation: CASSMGRDRTYEQYF. The chain is built from TRBV7-9 and TRBJ2-7; 8 bases fit TRBD1. The junction had 8 bases not matched to a gene; V was cut back by 5 bases and J by 2 bases. The CDR3 is 15 amino acids. Germline CDR1 is SEHNR and CDR2 is FQNEAQ (reference sequence). The full variable domain, its missing parts supplied by reference TRBV7-9 and TRBJ2-7, is DTGVSQNPRHKITKRGQNVTFRCDPISEHNRLYWYRQTLGQGPEFLTYFQNEAQLEKSRLLSDRFSAERPKGSFSTLEIQRTEQGDSAMYLCASSMGRDRTYEQYFGPGTRLTVT.

For this clonotype: One end of the junction does not line up with germline, which may come from a read error. The chain joins TRBV27 to TRBJ1-5; D gene uncertain. Germline V gene sequence: CDR1 MNHEY, CDR2 SMNVEV (reference sequence). This CDR3 region has 14 residues. The CDR3 DNA sequence: TGTGCCAGCAGTTTGTCTTGGGAAAATCAGCCCCGGCATTTT. Translated, it gives CASSLSWENQPRHF.

This clonotype came up a few times. The chain is built from TRBV7-2 and TRBJ1-3; D gene unclear. Trimming removed 1 base from V and 3 bases from J, with 7 bases in between. The CDR3 covers 14 residues. The germline V gene encodes CDR1 SGHTA and CDR2 FQGNSA. CDR3 DNA: TGTGCCAGCAGCTTAGGCCCCTTTGGAAACACCATATATTTT. Translating it yields CASSLGPFGNTIYF.

As to this clonotype: A junction end diverges from the germline sequence, so it may reflect a read error. This chain links TRBV6-1 with TRBJ1-4, with unresolved D. Germline CDR1 MNHNS, CDR2 SASEGT. This CDR3 comprises 16 residues. CDR3 amino acids: CACSPGPISTNEKLFF. The DNA of the CDR3 is TGTGCCTGCAGTCCCGGACCAATTTCAACTAATGAAAAACTGTTTTTT.

V gene TRBV27 combines with J gene TRBJ2-3, with TRBD2 matching over 7 bases. V was pared by 6 bases and J by 2 bases, with 11 bases of the junction left unmatched. Per the germline V gene, CDR1 is MNHEY and CDR2 is SMNVEV (reference sequence). The CDR3 covers 16 residues. CDR3 DNA: TGTGCCAGCAGCCCACCGGGCGGGAGAAACACAGATACGCAGTATTTT. Protein product: CASSPPGGRNTDTQYF.